The 21 T cell receptor beta chains in this list originate from one sample, sequenced in a study of blood T cell repertoires in COVID-19. Clones were sequenced by immunoSEQ multiplex PCR, and TCRdb holds only the in-frame ones, with some missing. This sample has more than 85,000 clones, with more than 90% found just once. The sequenced sample consisted of peripheral blood. Receptor source: a man aged 65-85 years with acute or convalescent COVID-19.

This clone has a single count. V and J are TRBV7-9 and TRBJ2-1, with 8 bases aligning to TRBD2. CDR1 is SEHNR and CDR2 is FQNEAQ in the germline V gene (reference sequence). The CDR3 length is 14 residues. J was trimmed by 10 bases and V by 5 bases; bases with no gene match: 10. The CDR3 nucleotides read TGTGCCAGCAGCCCACAGGGCCGGGGGGGAGAGCAGTTCTTC. This encodes CASSPQGRGGEQFF.

The rearrangement joins TRBV6-6 to TRBJ1-4; 9 bases fit TRBD1. V lost 6 bases and J lost 8; bases outside the gene matches: 10. CDR1 is MNHNY, CDR2 SVGAGI, per germline (reference sequence). The CDR3 sequence is 15 residues long. CDR3 protein: CASSPRTGVSEKLFF. CDR3 nucleotides: TGTGCCAGCAGCCCCCGGACAGGGGTGTCCGAAAAACTGTTTTTT.

The chain combines TRBV7-9 with TRBJ1-6, with 10 bases fitting TRBD1. The CDR3 runs to 15 residues. Per the germline V gene, CDR1 is SEHNR and CDR2 is FQNEAQ (reference sequence). The V and J ends lost 5 bases and 6 bases, in that order; junction bases with no gene match: 4. CDR3: CASSPGTGANSPLHF. CDR3 nucleotides: TGTGCCAGCAGCCCCGGGACAGGGGCTAATTCACCCCTCCACTTT.

This chain joins TRBV6-6 and TRBJ1-4; D may be TRBD1 (6 bases). Germline V gene lookup returns CDR1 MNHNY and CDR2 SVGAGI (reference sequence). V lost 7 bases, J lost 11 bases, and 20 bases lay in between. The CDR3 covers 14 residues. The CDR3 loop is CASTEQGLGRKLFF. CDR3 nucleotides: TGTGCCAGCACCGAGCAGGGGCTTGGACGGAAACTGTTTTTT.

The rearrangement uses TRBV15 and TRBJ2-1, with D unclear. Trimming took 2 bases from V and 6 from J, leaving 14 bases between them. The germline V gene has CDR1 LNHNV and CDR2 YYDKDF (reference sequence). The CDR3 is 15 residues long. CDR3 sequence (DNA): TGTGCCACCAGCAGAATAACTGCTGGCGGCAATGAGCAGTTCTTC. Amino acid sequence: CATSRITAGGNEQFF.

V and J are TRBV5-1 and TRBJ2-3; 8 positions agree with TRBD2. The CDR3 sequence is 15 residues long. CDR1 and CDR2 from the germline V gene are SGHRS and YFSETQ. V lost 0 bases, J lost 5 bases, and 5 bases stayed unmatched. The CDR3 spells CASSLASGGQDTQYF. CDR3 bases: TGCGCCAGCAGCTTGGCGTCGGGAGGGCAAGATACGCAGTATTTT.

This chain joins TRBV12-5 and TRBJ2-1; D perhaps matches TRBD2 (5 bases). Germline CDR1 reads LGHNT; CDR2 reads FRNRAP. V was clipped by 1 base and J by 0 bases, with 13 bases between them. The CDR3 is 17 residues long. CDR3 DNA: TGTGCTAGTGGTTTGGCGGTACTAGTTAGCTCCTACAATGAGCAGTTCTTC. It specifies CASGLAVLVSSYNEQFF.

The chain couples TRBV28 to TRBJ1-5, with D possibly matching TRBD1 (6 bases). The CDR3 has 16 residues. Trimming stripped 2 bases from V and 0 bases from J, with 11 bases between. The germline V gene has CDR1 MDHEN and CDR2 SYDVKM. The CDR3 region has the DNA TGTGCCAGCAGTTTACAGGGGATCCTTAGCAATCAGCCCCAGCATTTT. Encoded protein: CASSLQGILSNQPQHF.

This chain links TRBV18 with TRBJ1-3; 7 bases align to TRBD1. J lost 1 base, V lost 6 bases, and 12 bases had no gene match. The germline V gene encodes CDR1 KGHSH and CDR2 LQKENI. The CDR3 spans 17 residues. The CDR3 bases are TGTGCCAGCTCCCCAGGGGACAGCCCCACGTCTGGAAACACCATATATTTT. It yields the protein CASSPGDSPTSGNTIYF.

This clone has ten or more counts. The chain is built from TRBV9 and TRBJ1-4, with 7 bases fitting TRBD1. V gave up 3 bases and J gave up 8 bases; unmatched junction bases: 4. The CDR3 has 13 residues. Per the germline V gene, CDR1 is SGDLS and CDR2 is YYNGEE. The CDR3 DNA reads TGTGCCAGCAGCGGATACAGGGGCGAAAAACTGTTTTTT. This sequence encodes CASSGYRGEKLFF.

The chain recombines TRBV7-9 with TRBJ2-4; tentative D call: TRBD1 (5 bases). V was trimmed by 1 base and J by 0 bases, leaving 10 bases between them. The CDR3 consists of 16 residues. The germline V gene encodes CDR1 SEHNR and CDR2 FQNEAQ (reference sequence). The CDR3 nucleotides are TGTGCCAGCAGCTTAGGGCAGGGAATAGCCAAAAACATTCAGTACTTC. This translates into CASSLGQGIAKNIQYF.

This chain uses TRBV5-1 with TRBJ2-7, with 7 bases aligning to TRBD1. CDR1 is SGHRS and CDR2 is YFSETQ in the germline V gene. Trimming took 3 bases from V and 2 from J; bases not matched to a gene: 8. CDR3 length equals 15 residues. The CDR3 DNA reads as TGCGCCAGCAGCTGGAGACAGGGAGCCGCCTACGAGCAGTACTTC. Protein product: CASSWRQGAAYEQYF.

The chain carries TRBV28 and TRBJ1-3, with D possibly being TRBD1 (5 bases). The ends were cut back, 6 bases at V and 2 bases at J, with 11 bases in the middle. Looked up from germline, CDR1 is MDHEN and CDR2 is SYDVKM. The CDR3 consists of 14 residues. The chain's CDR3 is CASRSGYPGNTIYF. Written as DNA, the CDR3 is TGTGCCAGCAGGTCAGGGTACCCTGGAAACACCATATATTTT.

This rearrangement joins TRBV2 to TRBJ1-5; TRBD1 aligns across 9 bases. The CDR3 has 15 residues. The J segment lost 9 bases and the V segment lost 8 bases, leaving 14 bases of the junction unmatched. CDR1 SNHLY and CDR2 FYNNEI come from the germline V gene. The CDR3: CASGEQGAREGPQHF. The DNA of the CDR3 is TGTGCCAGCGGAGAACAGGGGGCGCGAGAGGGGCCCCAGCATTTT.

The chain employs TRBV19 and TRBJ2-7; 7 positions agree with TRBD1. V was clipped by 1 base and J by 3 bases; unmatched bases: 3. The CDR3 is made up of 14 amino acids. Germline CDR1 is LNHDA and CDR2 is SQIVND (reference sequence). This chain's CDR3 is CASSIGGQNYEQYF. The CDR3 coding sequence is TGTGCCAGTAGTATAGGGGGACAGAACTACGAGCAGTACTTC.

V is TRBV5-4 and J is TRBJ2-1; D gene uncertain. The CDR3 is 13 residues long. V was pared by 1 base and J by 7 bases, with 9 bases between. Germline CDR1 is SGHNT and CDR2 is YYREEE (reference sequence). The CDR3, as DNA: TGTGCCAGCAGCTTGTCCGGCAGGAATGAGCAGTTCTTC. The encoded protein is CASSLSGRNEQFF. Full variable domain (rest looked up from reference TRBV5-4 and TRBJ2-1): ETGVTQSPTHLIKTRGQQVTLRCSSQSGHNTVSWYQQALGQGPQFIFQYYREEENGRGNFPPRFSGLQFPNYSSELNVNALELDDSALYLCASSLSGRNEQFFGPGTRLTVL.

The chain combines TRBV29-1 with TRBJ1-3; 7 bases are a match to TRBD1. V lost 6 bases to trimming and J lost 3 bases; unmatched junction nucleotides: 11. The CDR3 has 15 amino acids. CDR1 is SQVTM, CDR2 ANQGSEA, per germline. CDR3 sequence (DNA): TGCAGCGTGCACCACCTGACAGGGAATGGAAACACCATATATTTT. Protein product: CSVHHLTGNGNTIYF. The full variable domain, in which reference TRBV29-1 and TRBJ1-3 provide the parts outside the CDR3, is SAVISQKPSRDICQRGTSLTIQCQVDSQVTMMFWYRQQPGQSLTLIATANQGSEATYESGFVIDKFPISRPNLTFSTLTVSNMSPEDSSIYLCSVHHLTGNGNTIYFGEGSWLTVV.

The V call is TRBV2, the J call TRBJ2-1; 7 nucleotides align to TRBD1. This CDR3 spans 15 amino acids. Germline values: CDR1 SNHLY, CDR2 FYNNEI. The V and J ends lost 7 bases and 0 bases, in that order; junction bases with no gene match: 6. Here the CDR3 DNA reads TGTGCCAGCACTAGGGACAGAAGCTCCTACAATGAGCAGTTCTTC. Residues: CASTRDRSSYNEQFF.

This sequence joins TRBV5-4 and TRBJ2-3; 8 nucleotides agree with TRBD2. Germline V gene data show CDR1 as SGHNT and CDR2 as YYREEE (reference sequence). CDR3 length equals 17 residues. V shed 3 bases and J 1 base; nucleotides not matched to a gene: 10. CDR3 region: CASSSLGGSGGTDTQYF. The CDR3 bases are TGTGCCAGCAGCTCCTTAGGGGGTAGCGGGGGCACAGATACGCAGTATTTT.

The chain has TRBV6-4 and TRBJ2-3; TRBD2 is a possible D gene (6 bases). Germline V CDR1 and CDR2: MRHNA, SNTAGT. The CDR3 has 15 amino acids. V was pared by 8 bases and J by 4 bases, with 19 bases between. The CDR3 sequence: CASPPRGVDADTQYF. Here the CDR3 DNA reads TGTGCCAGCCCCCCCCGCGGGGTAGATGCAGATACGCAGTATTTT.

The V call is TRBV30, the J call TRBJ1-6, with D unclear. V was trimmed by 4 bases and J by 1 base, leaving 8 bases between them. The germline gives CDR1 GTSNPN, CDR2 SVGIG (reference sequence). This CDR3 is built from 14 residues. Here the CDR3 DNA reads TGTGCCTGGACTGAGGGATCCTATAATTCACCCCTCCACTTT. Its translation: CAWTEGSYNSPLHF.